This entry concerns a single T cell receptor beta chain. Trimming shortened V by 6 bases and J by 4 bases, and 7 bases separated the two germline ends. Germline CDR1 is SNHLY and CDR2 is FYNNEI. This CDR3 has 12 amino acids. The data belong to a study of technical replicates of blood from a few donors. TCRdb's table, derived via immunoSEQ multiplex PCR, lists solely in-frame clones and lacks some. The sample has more than 65,000 clones, approximately 96% seen once. What was sequenced was T cells isolated from PBMCs. The source of this sequence is a human donor in good health. The chain joins TRBV2 to TRBJ1-5; D is unclear. The CDR3 region has the DNA TGTGCCAGCAGGGTCGGGAATCAGCCCCAGCATTTT. This translates into CASRVGNQPQHF.